A selection of T cell receptor beta chains follows, all from one sample in a study of T cell responses to AZD1222 COVID-19 vaccine. Libraries were prepared by immunoSEQ multiplex PCR; TCRdb keeps only in-frame clonotypes and omits some of them. The table has about 130,000 clones, about 90% seen once; the top ten hold less than 2%. Material: peripheral blood, obtained on day 0 of AZD1222 vaccination. The receptors here all came from an adult in good health. Both conserved end residues are part of each CDR3.

>TRBV18|TRBJ2-7
CASSPPHQYEQYF
>TRBV27|TRBJ1-1
CASSPNPGTEAFF
>TRBV28|TRBJ2-1
CASSLRGQGVGEQFF
>TRBV2|TRBJ1-5
CASSDPEIFGRDSIGQPQHF
>TRBV6-2/TRBV6-3|TRBJ2-7
CASSLFGRTYEQYF
>TRBV5-4|TRBJ2-7
CASSLGLNEQYF
>TRBV9|TRBJ2-2
CASRGSHTGELFF
>TRBV19|TRBJ2-3
CASSQGRGRTDTQYF
>TRBV27|TRBJ1-3
CASRITGNSGNTIYF
>TRBV11-3|TRBJ2-7
CASSFVPGAGSYEQYF
>TRBV19|TRBJ2-5
CASSKTGVGETQYF
>TRBV13|TRBJ1-1
CASSSLVNTEAFF
>TRBV6-5|TRBJ1-4
CASSYGGATNEKLFF
>TRBV5-1|TRBJ2-5
CASSFSLGSQETQYF
>TRBV10-3|TRBJ2-7
CAISETGPSVEQYF
>TRBV24-1|TRBJ2-2
CATSDLDGHTGELFF
>TRBV5-6|TRBJ1-2
CASSQDRSDGYTF
>TRBV4-3|TRBJ1-2
CASSQDRVPIFYGYTF
>TRBV24-1|TRBJ2-2
CATSALSGGELFF
>TRBV7-3|TRBJ2-5
CASSILAWETQYF
>TRBV7-2|TRBJ1-2
CASSHESGRYGYTF
>TRBV13|TRBJ2-7
CASRRGLAGYEQYF
>TRBV10-3|TRBJ2-7
CAISESSGASYEQYF
>TRBV4-2|TRBJ2-7
CASSQEQGFSSYEQYF
>TRBV11-2|TRBJ2-7
CASTSDSYEQYF
>TRBV12-3/TRBV12-4|TRBJ2-7
CASSLGPSYEQYF
>TRBV7-9|TRBJ2-1
CASSIITGIYQFF
>TRBV10-3|TRBJ1-2
CATTTGAGGYTF
>TRBV27|TRBJ2-1
CASSGSPNEQFF
>TRBV27|TRBJ2-7
CASSIASLSYEQYF
>TRBV28|TRBJ2-1
CASSFDRVYNEQFF
>TRBV28|TRBJ1-5
CASSTLTDSLNPIIGIKVISPCHF
>TRBV7-3|TRBJ2-2
CASSENRLNTGELFF
>TRBV9|TRBJ2-7
CASSVEIANRDEQYF
>TRBV4-1|TRBJ2-7
CASSTLRDTTYEQYF
>TRBV13|TRBJ2-3
CASSPSGTSGGSTDTQYF
>TRBV27|TRBJ2-2
CASSFGSGTGELFF
>TRBV11-2|TRBJ1-1
CASSLRASYTEAFF
>TRBV7-9|TRBJ1-4
CASSLEGHGEKLFF
>TRBV4-3|TRBJ1-6
CASSQEARQGAIRSPLHF